These T cell receptor beta chains were read from a single sample in a study of T cell responses to AZD1222 COVID-19 vaccine. Clones were read by immunoSEQ multiplex PCR, and TCRdb kept only the in-frame ones, dropping some. The table records 100,000 or so clones, 82% of them present only once. The starting material was peripheral blood, obtained on day 0 of AZD1222 vaccination. Source of these receptors: an adult in good health. CDR3s include the opening cysteine and the closing phenylalanine or tryptophan. Fields, in order: clone size, V gene, D gene, J gene, CDR3 protein, CDR3 DNA. D genes are given only for firm matches. Clone size is stated in some rows and not others, as once, few, many or a class when expanded.

-	TRBV4-3	-	TRBJ1-2	CASSQVRGDSSYGYTF	TGCGCCAGCAGCCAAGTCCGGGGGGATTCATCCTATGGCTACACCTTC
few	TRBV6-5	-	TRBJ1-2	CASWQGPYGYTF	TGTGCCAGCTGGCAGGGCCCCTATGGCTACACCTTC
-	TRBV4-2	TRBD1	TRBJ2-7	CASSPMGQGAYEQYF	TGTGCCAGCAGCCCCATGGGACAGGGGGCCTACGAGCAGTACTTC
-	TRBV7-2	-	TRBJ1-2	CASSQPRALTRGYTF	TGTGCCAGCAGCCAACCCCGGGCACTAACACGTGGCTACACCTTC
-	TRBV5-5	-	TRBJ2-7	CASRESGVLREQYF	TGTGCCAGCCGGGAATCAGGGGTCCTCCGCGAGCAGTACTTC
-	TRBV4-1	-	TRBJ1-6	CASSRGGGIETLHF	TGCGCCAGCAGCCGGGGAGGAGGGATAGAAACCCTCCACTTT
-	TRBV6-2/TRBV6-3	-	TRBJ2-7	CASSYSTQDSEQYF	TGTGCCAGCAGTTACTCGACTCAGGACTCCGAGCAGTACTTC
-	TRBV19	-	TRBJ1-3	CASKRLSGNTIYF	TGTGCCAGTAAACGTCTCTCTGGAAACACCATATATTTT
once	TRBV5-1	-	TRBJ1-2	CASSLRQGNYGYTF	TGCGCCAGCAGCTTGAGGCAGGGAAACTATGGCTACACCTTC
-	TRBV5-1	TRBD1	TRBJ2-7	CASSETGETGGEQYF	TGCGCCAGCAGCGAGACAGGGGAGACCGGGGGCGAGCAGTACTTC
-	TRBV2	-	TRBJ1-6	CASSEALTRSFNSPLHF	TGTGCCAGCAGTGAAGCGCTCACTAGGAGTTTCAATTCACCCCTCCACTTT
-	TRBV7-2	-	TRBJ2-3	CASSLEHRDTQYF	TGTGCCAGCAGCTTAGAGCACCGAGATACGCAGTATTTT
-	TRBV12-5	-	TRBJ1-1	CASGLGAETEAFF	TGTGCTAGTGGCCTGGGCGCTGAAACTGAAGCTTTCTTT
-	TRBV5-1	TRBD1	TRBJ1-6	CASSFRSPGQGNSPLHF	TGCGCCAGCAGCTTCAGGTCTCCGGGACAGGGTAATTCACCCCTCCACTTT
-	TRBV21-1	-	TRBJ1-2	CASSTCGQGQLRANYGYTF	TGTGCCAGCAGCACGTGTGGACAGGGTCAACTTAGAGCTAACTATGGCTACACCTTC
-	TRBV29-1	-	TRBJ2-7	CSVRDGEYEQYF	TGCAGCGTCAGGGACGGAGAGTACGAGCAGTACTTC
-	TRBV2	-	TRBJ2-7	CATTRGSHEQYF	TGTGCCACCACACGGGGGTCCCACGAGCAGTACTTC
-	TRBV7-2	TRBD1	TRBJ1-2	CASSHGQGGYGYTF	TGTGCCAGCAGTCACGGACAGGGGGGCTATGGCTACACCTTC
-	TRBV19	-	TRBJ2-1	CASSPHIQGGQFF	TGTGCCAGTAGTCCGCACATACAAGGAGGGCAGTTCTTC
-	TRBV7-2	TRBD2	TRBJ2-1	CASSSRGTSGNHNEQFF	TGTGCCAGCAGCAGCAGGGGGACTAGCGGGAACCACAATGAGCAGTTCTTC
few	TRBV23-1	-	TRBJ1-2	CARLGNGYTF	TGCGCCAGACTAGGGAACGGCTACACCTTC
few	TRBV19	TRBD1	TRBJ2-4	CASSPTGVNIQYF	TGTGCCAGTAGTCCGACAGGGGTAAACATTCAGTACTTC
-	TRBV7-9	-	TRBJ1-3	CASSPWVIPSGNTIYF	TGTGCCAGCAGCCCCTGGGTCATTCCCTCTGGAAACACCATATATTTT
-	TRBV12-3/TRBV12-4	-	TRBJ1-1	CASRPTGNTEAFF	TGTGCCAGCAGGCCTACAGGGAACACTGAAGCTTTCTTT
-	TRBV5-6	-	TRBJ2-7	CASSSLQGYEQYF	TGTGCCAGCAGCTCCCTACAGGGTTACGAGCAGTACTTC
-	TRBV3-1/TRBV3-2	-	TRBJ2-3	CASSLSLGGATDTQYF	TGTGCCAGCAGCCTTTCTTTGGGGGGGGCCACAGATACGCAGTATTTT